The 3 T cell receptor beta chains below come from one sample, sequenced in a study of blood T cell repertoires in COVID-19. The protocol was immunoSEQ multiplex PCR, while the TCRdb copy is restricted to in-frame clones and leaves out a portion. The sample has a few hundred thousand clones; around 85% are singletons. The sequencing sample was made of PBMCs or T cells enriched from blood (not recorded which). These receptors originate from a woman aged 40 to 50 with acute COVID-19.

This clone was seen more than once but under ten times. The J gene is TRBJ1-1, the V gene TRBV7-3; D may be TRBD1 (6 bases). This CDR3 is built from 13 residues. V gave up 0 bases and J gave up 5 bases, with 7 bases separating them. Germline assignment: CDR1 SGHTA and CDR2 FQGTGA. CDR3 sequence (DNA): TGTGCCAGCAGCTTAACAGGACAGACTGAAGCTTTCTTT. Translation gives CASSLTGQTEAFF.

The chain joins TRBV7-9 to TRBJ2-1; 8 nucleotides align to TRBD2. Trimming took 4 bases from V and 6 from J; bases not matched to a gene: 8. Germline-derived CDR1 and CDR2 are SEHNR and FQNEAQ (reference sequence). The CDR3 is made up of 15 amino acids. CDR3 residues: CASSSGTSFFNEQFF. Written as DNA, the CDR3 is TGTGCCAGCAGCTCCGGGACTAGTTTCTTCAATGAGCAGTTCTTC.

The V and J genes are TRBV2 and TRBJ2-1, with a weak D call TRBD2 (7 bases). Looked up from germline, CDR1 is SNHLY and CDR2 is FYNNEI. V shed 8 bases and J shed 4 bases, with 12 bases lying between them. The CDR3 covers 13 residues. CDR3: CASSGGPYNEQFF. The DNA for the CDR3 is TGTGCCAGCTCGGGGGGCCCTTACAATGAGCAGTTCTTC.